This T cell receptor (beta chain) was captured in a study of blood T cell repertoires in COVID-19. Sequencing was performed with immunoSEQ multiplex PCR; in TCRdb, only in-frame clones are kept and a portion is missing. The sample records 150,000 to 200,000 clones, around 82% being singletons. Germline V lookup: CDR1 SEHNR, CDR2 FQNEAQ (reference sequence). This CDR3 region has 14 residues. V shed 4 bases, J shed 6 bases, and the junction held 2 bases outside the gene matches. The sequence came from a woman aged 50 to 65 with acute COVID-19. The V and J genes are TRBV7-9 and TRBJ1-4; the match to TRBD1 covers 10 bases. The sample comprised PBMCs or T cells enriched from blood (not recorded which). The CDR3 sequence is CASSWGQGYEKLFF. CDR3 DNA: TGTGCCAGCAGCTGGGGACAGGGGTATGAAAAACTGTTTTTT.